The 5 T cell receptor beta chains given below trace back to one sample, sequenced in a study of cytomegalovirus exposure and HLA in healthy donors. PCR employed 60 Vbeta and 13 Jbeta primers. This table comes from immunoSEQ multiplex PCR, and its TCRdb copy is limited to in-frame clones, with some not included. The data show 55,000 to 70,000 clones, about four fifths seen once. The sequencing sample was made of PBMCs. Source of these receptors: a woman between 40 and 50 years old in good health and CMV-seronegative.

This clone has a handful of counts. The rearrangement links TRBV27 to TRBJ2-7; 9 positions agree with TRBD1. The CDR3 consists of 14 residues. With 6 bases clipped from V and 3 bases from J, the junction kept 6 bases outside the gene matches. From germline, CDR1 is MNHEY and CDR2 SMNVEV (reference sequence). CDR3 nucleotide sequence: TGTGCCAGCAGCCCCGGGACAGGGTACTACGAGCAGTACTTC. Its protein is CASSPGTGYYEQYF.

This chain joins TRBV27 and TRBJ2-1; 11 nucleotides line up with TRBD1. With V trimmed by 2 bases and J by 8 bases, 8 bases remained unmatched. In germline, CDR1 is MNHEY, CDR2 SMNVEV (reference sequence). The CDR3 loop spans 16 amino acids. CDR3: CASSLIGTGGSDEQFF. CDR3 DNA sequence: TGTGCCAGCAGTTTAATCGGGACAGGGGGATCGGATGAGCAGTTCTTC.

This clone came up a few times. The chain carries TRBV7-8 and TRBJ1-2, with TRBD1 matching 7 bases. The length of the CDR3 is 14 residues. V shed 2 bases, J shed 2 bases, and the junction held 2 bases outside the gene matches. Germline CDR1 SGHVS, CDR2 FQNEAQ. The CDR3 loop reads CASSLMTGNYGYTF. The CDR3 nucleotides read TGTGCCAGCAGCTTAATGACAGGGAACTATGGCTACACCTTC.

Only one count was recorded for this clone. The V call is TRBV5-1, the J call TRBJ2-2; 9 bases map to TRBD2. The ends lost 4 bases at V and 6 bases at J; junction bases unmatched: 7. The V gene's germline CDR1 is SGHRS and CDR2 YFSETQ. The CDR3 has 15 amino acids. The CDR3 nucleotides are TGCGCCAGCAGCCTTCCCACTAGCGGGTCCGGGGAGCTGTTTTTT. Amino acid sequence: CASSLPTSGSGELFF.

CDR3 protein: CASSWETREGLLNEQFF. In nucleotides, the CDR3 is TGTGCCAGCAGCTGGGAGACTCGGGAGGGCCTCCTCAATGAGCAGTTCTTC. The V and J genes are TRBV5-6 and TRBJ2-1, with 8 bases that match TRBD2. V shed 3 bases and J 6 bases; nucleotides not matched to a gene: 14. Germline CDR1 reads SGHDT; CDR2 reads YYEEEE. This CDR3 is built from 17 residues.